The T cell receptor beta chain under discussion was sequenced for a study of T cell responses to AZD1222 COVID-19 vaccine (dated by TCRdb to the early 2020s). Study-level background: Because spike-specific TCR depth and breadth did not differ between the two schedules, AZD1222 recipients who got a second dose at roughly 4 weeks were pooled with those who got a second dose at roughly 12 weeks. TCR sequencing covered roughly 230 trial participants: about 210 given two doses of AZD1222 and 26 given two doses of MenACWY control vaccine. Trial participants were enrolled by age into subgroups of 18-55, 56-69 and 70-plus years, and around 150, 28 and 57 TCR-sequenced participants, respectively, were included in these subgroups.

The junction carries 12 bases between V and J, which are trimmed by 8 bases and 11 bases respectively. The CDR3, cysteine through phenylalanine, is 10 amino acids long. The sequence is cut down to CDR3 DNA, 30 bases in frame from base 1. CDR1 and CDR2 (SEHNR, FQNEAQ) derive from the germline V gene (reference sequence). As concerns this clone: Its antigen remains unidentified. No per-base quality is available; no much larger clone lies one base away.

Beyond this particular receptor, the publication reports: In the small 56-69-year group, the increase in depth fell short of significance, most likely because of low power. Reportedly, close to half of the unique spike-specific TCRs recognized epitopes lying outside the regions that are mutated in the B.1.351 and B.1.1.7 variants. The vaccine-associated CD4 TCRs covered the entire spike protein, and the dominant responses fell in regions 160-218 and 743-854. Participants were mostly white British, with more females than males. The authors suggested clonal diversity may have been underestimated. Only 5 to 7 AZD1222 recipients were SARS-CoV-2 seropositive at baseline, limiting conclusions about previously exposed vaccinees. Spike-specific TCR breadth and depth rose significantly after two AZD1222 doses compared with day 0 and with MenACWY recipients. Because no samples from the day 14 peak response were available, repertoires could be characterized only after the peak T cell response.

The CDR3 regions of human TCRbeta chains were analyzed by immunosequencing. On the authors' methods: Repertoire TCRs were matched against a reference library of SARS-CoV-2-specific TCRs generated with the MIRA antigen-specificity platform. Breadth was defined as the fraction of unique TCRs that were SARS-CoV-2-associated, and depth was defined as the fraction of total T cells that were SARS-CoV-2-associated. Using the MIRA data, each spike-specific TCR was assigned both to the spike region to which the TCR was reactive and to a CD4 or CD8 class. Log10-transformed breadth and depth values were compared by one-way ANOVA with Sidak's multiple comparisons tests. TCRdb took this table from immuneACCESS and kept in-frame rearrangements with V and J called. Such tables lack part of the clones; where checked against another copy, unresolved V genes explain under half of the gap, and the rest is unexplained. Clone size and the V and J calls come from that table; the DNA yielded D and trimming. This sample lists about 88,000 clones; 70% to 90% were detected once. About 3.9% of the sample belongs to the ten largest clones.

In the paper's terms, the time point label means: baseline before first vaccination. Vaccinee samples came from UK trials COV001 and COV002, including a single-blind randomized controlled phase 2/3 trial of AZD1222 (ChAdOx1 nCoV-19) in healthy adults. For TCRbeta chain sequencing, PBMC samples from trial participants were taken at day 0 and at day 28 after the second dose. The sequenced sample was peripheral blood, obtained on day 0 of AZD1222 vaccination. The receptor comes from an adult in good health. The chain is made from TRBV7-9 and TRBJ1-1; no confident D gene assignment can be made. The sequence in DNA is TGTGCCAGCGTCGGGCCTGGGGCTTTCTTT. It translates to CASVGPGAFF.